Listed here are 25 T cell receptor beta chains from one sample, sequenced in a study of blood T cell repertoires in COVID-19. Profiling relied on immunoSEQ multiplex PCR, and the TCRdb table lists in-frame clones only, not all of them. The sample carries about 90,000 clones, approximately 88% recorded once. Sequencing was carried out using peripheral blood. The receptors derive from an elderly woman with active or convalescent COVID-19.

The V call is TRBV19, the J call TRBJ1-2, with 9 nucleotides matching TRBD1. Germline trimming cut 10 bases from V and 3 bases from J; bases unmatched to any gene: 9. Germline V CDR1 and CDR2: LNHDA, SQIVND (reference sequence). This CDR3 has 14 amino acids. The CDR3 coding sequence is TGTGCCACTGCTATACAGGGGGCAGACTATGGCTACACCTTC. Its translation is CATAIQGADYGYTF.

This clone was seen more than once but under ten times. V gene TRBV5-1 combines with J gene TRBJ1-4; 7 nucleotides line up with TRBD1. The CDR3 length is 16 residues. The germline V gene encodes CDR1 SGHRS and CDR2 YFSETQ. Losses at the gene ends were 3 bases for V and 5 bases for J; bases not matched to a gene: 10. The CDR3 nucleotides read TGCGCCAGCAGCTCCCGATGGACAGGTGGAAATGAAAAACTGTTTTTT. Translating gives CASSSRWTGGNEKLFF.

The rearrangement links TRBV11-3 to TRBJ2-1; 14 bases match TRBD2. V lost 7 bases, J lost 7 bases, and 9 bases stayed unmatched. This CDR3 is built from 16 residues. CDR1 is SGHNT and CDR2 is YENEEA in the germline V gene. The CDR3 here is CASTHRTSGGRNEQFF. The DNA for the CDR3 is TGTGCCAGCACCCACCGGACTAGCGGGGGGCGAAATGAGCAGTTCTTC.

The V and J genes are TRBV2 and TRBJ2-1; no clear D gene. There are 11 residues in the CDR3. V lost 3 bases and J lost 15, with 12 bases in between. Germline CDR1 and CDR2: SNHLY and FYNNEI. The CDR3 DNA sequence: TGTGCCAGCAGTGAGAGGATTCAAGGGTTCTTC. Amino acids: CASSERIQGFF. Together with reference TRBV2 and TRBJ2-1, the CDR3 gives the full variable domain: EPEVTQTPSHQVTQMGQEVILRCVPISNHLYFYWYRQILGQKVEFLVSFYNNEISEKSEIFDDQFSVERPDGSNFTLKIRSTKLEDSAMYFCASSERIQGFFGPGTRLTVL.

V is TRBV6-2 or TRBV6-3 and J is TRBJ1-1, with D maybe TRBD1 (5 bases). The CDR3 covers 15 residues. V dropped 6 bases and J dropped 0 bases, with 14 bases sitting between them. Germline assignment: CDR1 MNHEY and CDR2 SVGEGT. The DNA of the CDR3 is TGTGCCAGCAGCCCTACGGGGGGTTTGAACACTGAAGCTTTCTTT. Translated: CASSPTGGLNTEAFF.

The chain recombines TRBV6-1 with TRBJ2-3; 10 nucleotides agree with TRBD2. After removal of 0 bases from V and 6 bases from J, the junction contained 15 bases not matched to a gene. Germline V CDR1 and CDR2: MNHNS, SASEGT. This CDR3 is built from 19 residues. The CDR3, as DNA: TGTGCCAGCAGTGAAGCAAAAGGGCTAGCGGGAGCCAAAGGGGATACGCAGTATTTT. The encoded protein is CASSEAKGLAGAKGDTQYF.

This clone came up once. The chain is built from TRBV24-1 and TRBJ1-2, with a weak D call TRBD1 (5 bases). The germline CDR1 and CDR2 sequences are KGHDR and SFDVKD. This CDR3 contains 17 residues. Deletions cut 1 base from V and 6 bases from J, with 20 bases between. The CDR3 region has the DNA TGTGCCACCAGTGATTTAAACGCCGGCAGGGAAGGGCATGGCTACACCTTC. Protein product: CATSDLNAGREGHGYTF.

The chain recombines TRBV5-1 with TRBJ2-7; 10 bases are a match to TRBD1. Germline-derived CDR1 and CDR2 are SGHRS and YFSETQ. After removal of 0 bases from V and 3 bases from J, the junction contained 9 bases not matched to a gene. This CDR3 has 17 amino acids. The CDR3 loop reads CASSLAAGQGQVYEQYF. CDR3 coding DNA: TGCGCCAGCAGCTTGGCCGCGGGACAGGGGCAAGTCTACGAGCAGTACTTC.

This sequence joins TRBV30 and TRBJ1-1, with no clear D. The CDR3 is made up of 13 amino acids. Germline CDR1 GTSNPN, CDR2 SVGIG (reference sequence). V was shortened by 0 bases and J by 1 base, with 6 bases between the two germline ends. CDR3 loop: CAWSVTENTEAFF. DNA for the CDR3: TGTGCCTGGAGTGTAACTGAGAACACTGAAGCTTTCTTT.

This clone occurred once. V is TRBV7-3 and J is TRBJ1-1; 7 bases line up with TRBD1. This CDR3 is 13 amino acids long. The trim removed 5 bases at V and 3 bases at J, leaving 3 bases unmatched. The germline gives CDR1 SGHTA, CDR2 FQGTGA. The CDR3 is CASSKDRDTEAFF. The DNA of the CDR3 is TGTGCCAGCAGCAAAGACAGGGACACTGAAGCTTTCTTT.

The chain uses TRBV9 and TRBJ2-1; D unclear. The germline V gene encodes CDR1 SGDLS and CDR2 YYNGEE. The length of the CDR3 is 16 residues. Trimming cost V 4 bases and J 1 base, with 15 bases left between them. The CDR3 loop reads CASSSRDSRSYNEQFF. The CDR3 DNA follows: TGTGCCAGCAGCTCTCGTGATTCTAGGTCCTACAATGAGCAGTTCTTC.

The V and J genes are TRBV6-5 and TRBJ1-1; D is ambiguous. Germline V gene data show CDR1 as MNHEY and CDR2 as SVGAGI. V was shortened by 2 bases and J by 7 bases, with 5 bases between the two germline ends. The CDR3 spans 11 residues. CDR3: CASSYGGEAFF. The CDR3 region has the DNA TGTGCCAGCAGTTACGGCGGTGAAGCTTTCTTT.

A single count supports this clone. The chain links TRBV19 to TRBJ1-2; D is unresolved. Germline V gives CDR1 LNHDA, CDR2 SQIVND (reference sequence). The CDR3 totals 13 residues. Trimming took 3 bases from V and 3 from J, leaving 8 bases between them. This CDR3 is CASSIEEDYGYTF. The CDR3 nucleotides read TGTGCCAGTAGTATCGAGGAAGACTATGGCTACACCTTC.

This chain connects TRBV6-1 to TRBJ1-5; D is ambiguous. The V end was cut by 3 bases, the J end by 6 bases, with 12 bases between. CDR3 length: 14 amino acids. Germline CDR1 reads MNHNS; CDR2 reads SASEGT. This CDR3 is CASSDTGWGQPQHF. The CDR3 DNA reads TGTGCCAGCAGTGATACGGGGTGGGGTCAGCCCCAGCATTTT.

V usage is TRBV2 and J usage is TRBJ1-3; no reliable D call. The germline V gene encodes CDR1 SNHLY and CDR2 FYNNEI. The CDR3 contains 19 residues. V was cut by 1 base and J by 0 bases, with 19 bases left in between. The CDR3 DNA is TGTGCCAGCAGTGAAGTTGCGGGCAGGCTCCCTCCCTCTGGAAACACCATATATTTT. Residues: CASSEVAGRLPPSGNTIYF.

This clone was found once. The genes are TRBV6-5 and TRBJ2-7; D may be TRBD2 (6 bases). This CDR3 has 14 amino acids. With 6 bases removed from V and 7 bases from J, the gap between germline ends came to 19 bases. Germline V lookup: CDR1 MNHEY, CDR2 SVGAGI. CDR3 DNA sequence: TGTGCCAGCAGCTCCCACGACGGGAGTCGGGAGCAGTACTTC. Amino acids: CASSSHDGSREQYF.

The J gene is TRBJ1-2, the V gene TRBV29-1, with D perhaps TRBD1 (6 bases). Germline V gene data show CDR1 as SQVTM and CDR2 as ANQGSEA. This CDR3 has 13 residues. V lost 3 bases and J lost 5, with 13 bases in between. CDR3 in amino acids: CSVEGGGRYGYTF. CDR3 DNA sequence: TGCAGCGTTGAGGGGGGGGGCCGTTATGGCTACACCTTC. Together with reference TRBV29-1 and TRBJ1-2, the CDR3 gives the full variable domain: SAVISQKPSRDICQRGTSLTIQCQVDSQVTMMFWYRQQPGQSLTLIATANQGSEATYESGFVIDKFPISRPNLTFSTLTVSNMSPEDSSIYLCSVEGGGRYGYTFGSGTRLTVV.

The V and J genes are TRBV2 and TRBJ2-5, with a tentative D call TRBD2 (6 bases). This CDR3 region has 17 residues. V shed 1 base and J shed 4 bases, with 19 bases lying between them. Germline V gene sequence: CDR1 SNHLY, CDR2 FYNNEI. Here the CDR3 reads CASSEGFSGPEGETQYF. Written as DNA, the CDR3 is TGTGCCAGCAGTGAAGGTTTCTCGGGACCGGAGGGAGAGACCCAGTACTTC.

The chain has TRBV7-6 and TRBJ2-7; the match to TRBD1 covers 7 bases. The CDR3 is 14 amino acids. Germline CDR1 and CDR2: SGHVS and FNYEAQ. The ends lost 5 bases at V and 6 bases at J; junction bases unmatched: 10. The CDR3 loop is CASSQGSSGGEQYF. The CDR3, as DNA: TGTGCCAGCAGCCAGGGGTCCTCAGGGGGCGAGCAGTACTTC.

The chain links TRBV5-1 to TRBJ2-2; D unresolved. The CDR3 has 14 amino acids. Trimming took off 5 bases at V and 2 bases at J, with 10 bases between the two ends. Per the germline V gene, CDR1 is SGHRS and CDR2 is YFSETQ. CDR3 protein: CASRANANTGELFF. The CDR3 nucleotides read TGCGCCAGCAGGGCAAACGCTAACACCGGGGAGCTGTTTTTT.

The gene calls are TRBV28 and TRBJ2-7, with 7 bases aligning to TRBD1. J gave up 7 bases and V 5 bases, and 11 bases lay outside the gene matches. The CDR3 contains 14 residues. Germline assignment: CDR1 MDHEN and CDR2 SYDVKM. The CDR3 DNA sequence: TGTGCCAGCAGTCCGACAGGGTCCCCCCGGGAGCAGTACTTC. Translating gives CASSPTGSPREQYF. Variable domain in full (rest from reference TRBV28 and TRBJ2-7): DVKVTQSSRYLVKRTGEKVFLECVQDMDHENMFWYRQDPGLGLRLIYFSYDVKMKEKGDIPEGYSVSREKKERFSLILESASTNQTSMYLCASSPTGSPREQYFGPGTRLTVT.

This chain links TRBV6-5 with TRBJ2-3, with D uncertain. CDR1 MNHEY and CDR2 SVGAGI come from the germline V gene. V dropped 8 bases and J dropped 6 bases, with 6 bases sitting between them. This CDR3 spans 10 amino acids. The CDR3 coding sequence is TGTGCCAGCTCGGAGGATACGCAGTATTTT. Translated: CASSEDTQYF.

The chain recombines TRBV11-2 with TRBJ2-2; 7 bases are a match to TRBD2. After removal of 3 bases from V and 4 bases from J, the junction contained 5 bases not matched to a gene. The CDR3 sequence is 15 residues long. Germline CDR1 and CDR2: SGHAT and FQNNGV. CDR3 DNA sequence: TGTGCCAGCAGCTTGGTGGGGGGGAGCACCGGGGAGCTGTTTTTT. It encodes CASSLVGGSTGELFF.

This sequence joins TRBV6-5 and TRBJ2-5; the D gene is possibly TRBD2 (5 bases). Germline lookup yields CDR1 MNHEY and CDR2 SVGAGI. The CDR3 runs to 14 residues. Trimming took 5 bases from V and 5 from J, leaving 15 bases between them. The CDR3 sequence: CASSSLRDLETQYF. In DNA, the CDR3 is TGTGCCAGCAGTAGTCTTCGGGATTTGGAGACCCAGTACTTC.

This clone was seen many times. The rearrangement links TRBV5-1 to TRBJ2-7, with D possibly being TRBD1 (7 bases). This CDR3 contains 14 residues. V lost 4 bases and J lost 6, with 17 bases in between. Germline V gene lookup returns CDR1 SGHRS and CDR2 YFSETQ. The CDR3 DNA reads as TGCGCCAGCAGCCAACTAAACAGGGGAGGCGAGCAGTACTTC. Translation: CASSQLNRGGEQYF. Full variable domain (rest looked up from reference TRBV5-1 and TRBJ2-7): KAGVTQTPRYLIKTRGQQVTLSCSPISGHRSVSWYQQTPGQGLQFLFEYFSETQRNKGNFPGRFSGRQFSNSRSEMNVSTLELGDSALYLCASSQLNRGGEQYFGPGTRLTVT.